The 10 T cell receptor beta chains listed next were all sequenced from one sample in a study of blood T cell repertoires in COVID-19. TCRdb keeps only in-frame clones here, not all; method: immunoSEQ multiplex PCR. The sample lists some 220,000 clones, roughly four fifths occurring once. Sequenced material: peripheral blood. These receptors came from a woman aged 60 to 75 with acute or convalescent COVID-19.

This clone was seen only once. This rearrangement joins TRBV28 to TRBJ1-5; 8 positions match TRBD1. V dropped 6 bases and J dropped 5; count of bases not matched to a gene: 9. The germline gives CDR1 MDHEN, CDR2 SYDVKM. The CDR3 sequence is 15 residues long. The CDR3 reads CASRATGVMHQPQHF. The CDR3 DNA follows: TGTGCCAGCAGGGCGACAGGGGTGATGCATCAGCCCCAGCATTTT.

The CDR3 nucleotides read TGCGCCAGCAGCCAAGACCCTAGATCGAGTGAGCAGTTCTTC. Its protein is CASSQDPRSSEQFF. V gene TRBV4-3 combines with J gene TRBJ2-1; D gene unclear. Trimming pared 0 bases from V and 9 bases from J, leaving 12 bases between. Germline V gene lookup returns CDR1 LGHNA and CDR2 YSLEER. CDR3 length: 14 residues.

This CDR3 is CASTSLGQGYGYTF. Here the CDR3 DNA reads TGTGCCAGTACCTCTTTGGGACAGGGCTATGGCTACACCTTC. The rearrangement joins TRBV19 to TRBJ1-2; TRBD1 matches 9 bases. After removal of 7 bases from V and 4 bases from J, the junction contained 7 bases not matched to a gene. The CDR3 covers 14 residues. The germline CDR1 and CDR2 sequences are LNHDA and SQIVND (reference sequence).

The V call is TRBV11-2, the J call TRBJ2-5, with 16 bases that match TRBD2. This CDR3 is built from 19 residues. Germline CDR1 SGHAT, CDR2 FQNNGV. The J segment lost 9 bases and the V segment lost 2 bases, leaving 15 bases of the junction unmatched. CDR3 coding DNA: TGTGCCAGCAGCTTATTCGGGACTAGCGGGGGGGCAAGACTTACGGCCCAGTACTTC. Translation: CASSLFGTSGGARLTAQYF.

J is TRBJ1-1 and V is TRBV15; tentative D call: TRBD1 (6 bases). In germline, CDR1 is LNHNV, CDR2 YYDKDF (reference sequence). Trimming stripped 0 bases from V and 5 bases from J, with 13 bases between. CDR3 length: 15 amino acids. CDR3 residues: CATSRDYGGRTEAFF. CDR3 in DNA: TGTGCCACCAGCAGAGATTACGGGGGGCGAACTGAAGCTTTCTTT.

The chain employs TRBV6-2 or TRBV6-3 and TRBJ1-1; D remains ambiguous. The CDR3 has 13 residues. The V gene's germline CDR1 is MNHEY and CDR2 SVGEGT. The germline V and J ends were trimmed by 6 bases and 4 bases, with 12 bases remaining between them. The CDR3 loop reads CASSRARGTEAFF. In DNA form, the CDR3 reads TGTGCCAGCAGCCGCGCTCGTGGCACTGAAGCTTTCTTT.

Only one count was recorded for this clone. The rearrangement joins TRBV19 to TRBJ2-7; weak D call: TRBD2 (5 bases). Trimming left V 10 bases short and J 0 bases short, with 10 bases between. Germline lookup yields CDR1 LNHDA and CDR2 SQIVND (reference sequence). This CDR3 has 12 amino acids. This CDR3 reads CATSGSSYEQYF. CDR3 nucleotide sequence: TGTGCCACGTCGGGGAGCTCCTACGAGCAGTACTTC. Using reference TRBV19 and TRBJ2-7 for the parts outside the CDR3, the full variable domain is DGGITQSPKYLFRKEGQNVTLSCEQNLNHDAMYWYRQDPGQGLRLIYYSQIVNDFQKGDIAEGYSVSREKKESFPLTVTSAQKNPTAFYLCATSGSSYEQYFGPGTRLTVT.

The table lists this clone with a count of one. Written as DNA, the CDR3 is TGCGCCAGCAGCTTGGAACTAGCGGGGGCCAAAGGTGGTACAGATACGCAGTATTTT. Translating it yields CASSLELAGAKGGTDTQYF. This chain joins TRBV5-1 and TRBJ2-3, with TRBD2 matching over 11 bases. This CDR3 contains 19 residues. After removal of 0 bases from V and 3 bases from J, the junction contained 12 bases not matched to a gene. Germline CDR1 reads SGHRS; CDR2 reads YFSETQ.

The chain uses TRBV7-8 and TRBJ2-2; D remains ambiguous. Looked up from germline, CDR1 is SGHVS and CDR2 is FQNEAQ. This CDR3 region has 13 residues. Deletions cut 5 bases from V and 3 bases from J, with 7 bases between. CDR3 DNA sequence: TGTGCCAGCAGCCGTCGGTACACCGGGGAGCTGTTTTTT. Amino acids: CASSRRYTGELFF.

The chain is built from TRBV6-6 and TRBJ1-4, with TRBD1 matching 9 bases. CDR1 MNHNY and CDR2 SVGAGI come from the germline V gene (reference sequence). Trimming took 5 bases from V and 7 from J; bases not matched to a gene: 11. CDR3 length equals 16 residues. DNA of the CDR3: TGTGCCAGCAGTAACACCCGGGGACAGGGTACTGAAAAACTGTTTTTT. This encodes CASSNTRGQGTEKLFF.